This T cell receptor beta chain comes out of a study of T cell repertoires in cytomegalovirus infection. Study-level points and caveats: In two of eight donors, the top clonotype was HLA-C-restricted CMV-specific.

The CDR3 consists of 15 residues. The V gene end was trimmed by 5 bases and the J gene end by 4 bases; junction bases not matched to a gene: 7. Germline V gives CDR1 SGHAT, CDR2 FQDESV (reference sequence). TCRdb processed the reads anew with MiXCR; each CDR3 protein has one entry. Among 400,000 or so distinct CDR3 sequences listed, over 15% were seen once. A word on this clonotype: Its specificity is unknown.

The sample comprised PBMCs. The J gene is TRBJ1-2, the V gene TRBV11-1; TRBD1 agrees at 10 bases. This receptor was obtained from a human donor in good health (CMV status not recorded). Some clones in this sample may be carry-over from other donors' samples. The CDR3 region has the DNA TGTGCCAGCAGCACCCCCGGGACAGGGGCCTATGGCTACACCTTC. Translated, it gives CASSTPGTGAYGYTF.